This TCR beta chain was sequenced in a study of shared T cell receptors in the human thymus. Sequencing used immunoSEQ multiplex PCR; TCRdb keeps in-frame clones, though not all of them. The table lists 450,000 to 650,000 clones, about four fifths of them singletons, with about 0.013% in the top ten. CDR1 SGDLS and CDR2 YYNGEE come from the germline V gene. With 3 bases clipped from V and 0 bases from J, the junction kept 6 bases outside the gene matches. The CDR3 covers 18 residues. These same data were also listed under a study on human thymus T cells. That paper states: Corrective surgery for congenital heart defects was being performed on the healthy Finnish infants who were the donors. Obtained as resections during corrective heart surgery, the thymus tissue was then studied. The related literature has documented a marked overlap of thymic repertoires among unrelated individuals.

Sequencing was done on a sample of thymocytes. This receptor was identified in a boy younger than two with a congenital heart defect. V and J are TRBV9 and TRBJ2-3; 14 bases are shared with TRBD2. This CDR3 is CASSAGTSGRLSTDTQYF. The CDR3 DNA is TGTGCCAGCAGCGCGGGGACTAGCGGGAGACTCAGCACAGATACGCAGTATTTT.